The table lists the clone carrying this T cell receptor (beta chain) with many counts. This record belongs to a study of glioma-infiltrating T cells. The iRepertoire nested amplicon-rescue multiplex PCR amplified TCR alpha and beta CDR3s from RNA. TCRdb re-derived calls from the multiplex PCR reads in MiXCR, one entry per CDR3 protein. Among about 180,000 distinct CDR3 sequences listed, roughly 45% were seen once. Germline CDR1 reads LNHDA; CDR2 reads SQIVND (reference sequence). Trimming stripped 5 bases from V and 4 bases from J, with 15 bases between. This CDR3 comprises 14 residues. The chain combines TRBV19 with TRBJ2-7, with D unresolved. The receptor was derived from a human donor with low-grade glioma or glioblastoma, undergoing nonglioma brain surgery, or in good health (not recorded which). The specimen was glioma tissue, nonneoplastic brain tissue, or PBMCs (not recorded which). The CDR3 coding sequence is TGTGCCAGTAGTGGGTCGAGTGGTCCTTACGAGCAGTACTTC. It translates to CASSGSSGPYEQYF.